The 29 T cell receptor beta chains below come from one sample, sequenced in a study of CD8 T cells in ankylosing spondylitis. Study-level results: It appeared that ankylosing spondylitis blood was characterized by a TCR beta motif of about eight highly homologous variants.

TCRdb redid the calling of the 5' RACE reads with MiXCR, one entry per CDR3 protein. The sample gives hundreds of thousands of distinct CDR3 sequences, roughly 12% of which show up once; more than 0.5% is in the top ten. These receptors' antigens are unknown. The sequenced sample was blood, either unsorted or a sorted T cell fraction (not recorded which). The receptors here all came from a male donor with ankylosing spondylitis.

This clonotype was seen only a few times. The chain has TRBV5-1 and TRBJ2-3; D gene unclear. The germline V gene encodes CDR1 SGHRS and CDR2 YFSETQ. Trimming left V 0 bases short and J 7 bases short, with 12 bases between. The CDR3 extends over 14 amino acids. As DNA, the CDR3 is TGCGCCAGCAGCTTGGGAGTTTTGAGTAATACGCAGTATTTT. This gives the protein CASSLGVLSNTQYF.

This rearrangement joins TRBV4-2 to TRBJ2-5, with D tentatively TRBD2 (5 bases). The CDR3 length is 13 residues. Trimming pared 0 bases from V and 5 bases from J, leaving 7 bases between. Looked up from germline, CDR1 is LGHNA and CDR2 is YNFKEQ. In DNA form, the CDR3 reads TGTGCCAGCAGCCAAGATGGGAGCGAGACCCAGTACTTC. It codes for CASSQDGSETQYF.

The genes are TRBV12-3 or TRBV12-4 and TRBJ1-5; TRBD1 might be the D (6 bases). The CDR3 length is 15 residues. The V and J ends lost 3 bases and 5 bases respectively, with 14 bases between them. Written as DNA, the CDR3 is TGTGCCAGCAGTTTTTCGGACAGATTTGATCAGCCCCAGCATTTT. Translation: CASSFSDRFDQPQHF.

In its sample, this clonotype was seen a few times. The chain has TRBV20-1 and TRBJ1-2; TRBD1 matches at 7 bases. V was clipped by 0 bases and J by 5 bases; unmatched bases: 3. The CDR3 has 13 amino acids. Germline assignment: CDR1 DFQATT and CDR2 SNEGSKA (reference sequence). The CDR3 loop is CSARDAGGYGYTF. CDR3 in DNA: TGCAGTGCTAGAGACGCAGGGGGGTATGGCTACACCTTC.

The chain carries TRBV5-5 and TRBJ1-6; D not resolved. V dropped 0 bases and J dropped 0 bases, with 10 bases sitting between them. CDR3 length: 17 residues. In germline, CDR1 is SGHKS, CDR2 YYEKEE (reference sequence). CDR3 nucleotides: TGTGCCAGCAGCTTGGTACCACCGAGCTCCTATAATTCACCCCTCCACTTT. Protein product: CASSLVPPSSYNSPLHF.

The CDR3 region is CSAKGPYNSYNSPLHF. The DNA for the CDR3 is TGCAGTGCGAAGGGGCCGTACAACTCCTATAATTCACCCCTCCACTTT. The chain carries TRBV20-1 and TRBJ1-6; D is perhaps TRBD1 (5 bases). The germline V and J ends were trimmed by 6 bases and 0 bases, with 15 bases remaining between them. Germline CDR1 DFQATT, CDR2 SNEGSKA (reference sequence). CDR3 length: 16 amino acids.

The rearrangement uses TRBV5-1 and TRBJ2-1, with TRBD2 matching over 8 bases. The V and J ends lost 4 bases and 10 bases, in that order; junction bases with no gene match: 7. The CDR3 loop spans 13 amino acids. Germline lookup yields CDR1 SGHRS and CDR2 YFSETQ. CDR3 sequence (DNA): TGCGCCAGCAGCCAGCGGGGGCGAAGCGAGCAGTTCTTC. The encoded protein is CASSQRGRSEQFF.

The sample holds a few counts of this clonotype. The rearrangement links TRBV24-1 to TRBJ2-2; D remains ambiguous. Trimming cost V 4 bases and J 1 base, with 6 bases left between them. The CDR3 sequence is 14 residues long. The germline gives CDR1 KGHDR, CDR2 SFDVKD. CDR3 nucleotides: TGTGCCACCAGTGACAGGAGGAACACCGGGGAGCTGTTTTTT. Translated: CATSDRRNTGELFF.

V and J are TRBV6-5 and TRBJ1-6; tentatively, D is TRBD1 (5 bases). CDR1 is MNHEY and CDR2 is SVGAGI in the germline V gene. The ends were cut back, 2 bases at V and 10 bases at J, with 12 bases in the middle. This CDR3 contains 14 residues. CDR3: CASSYGTPGSPLHF. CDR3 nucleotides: TGTGCCAGCAGTTACGGGACCCCCGGGTCACCCCTCCACTTT.

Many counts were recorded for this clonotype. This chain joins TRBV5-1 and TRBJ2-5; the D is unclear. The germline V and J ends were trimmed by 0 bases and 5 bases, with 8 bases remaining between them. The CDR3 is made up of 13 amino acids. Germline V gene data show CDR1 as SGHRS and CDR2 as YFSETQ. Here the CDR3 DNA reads TGCGCCAGCAGCTTGGATGGGTTGGAGACCCAGTACTTC. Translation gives CASSLDGLETQYF.

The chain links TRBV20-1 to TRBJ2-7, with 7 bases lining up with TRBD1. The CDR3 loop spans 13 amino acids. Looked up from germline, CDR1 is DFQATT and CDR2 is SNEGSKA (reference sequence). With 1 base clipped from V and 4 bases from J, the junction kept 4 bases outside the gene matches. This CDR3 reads CSARGDREYEQYF. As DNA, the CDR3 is TGCAGTGCTAGAGGCGACAGGGAGTACGAGCAGTACTTC.

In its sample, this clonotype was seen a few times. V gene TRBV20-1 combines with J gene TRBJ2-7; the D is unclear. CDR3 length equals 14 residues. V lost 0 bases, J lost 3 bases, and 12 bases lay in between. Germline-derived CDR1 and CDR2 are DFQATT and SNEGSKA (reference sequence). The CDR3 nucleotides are TGCAGTGCTAGAGATAAAGTGAACGTCTACGAGCAGTACTTC. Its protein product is CSARDKVNVYEQYF.

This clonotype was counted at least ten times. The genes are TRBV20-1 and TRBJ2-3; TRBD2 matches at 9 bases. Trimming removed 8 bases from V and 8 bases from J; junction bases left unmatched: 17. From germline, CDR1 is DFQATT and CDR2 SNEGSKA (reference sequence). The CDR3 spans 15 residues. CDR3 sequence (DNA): TGCAGTCCAAAGGTTATTCGCGGGGGGGCAGCTACGCAGTATTTT. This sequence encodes CSPKVIRGGAATQYF.

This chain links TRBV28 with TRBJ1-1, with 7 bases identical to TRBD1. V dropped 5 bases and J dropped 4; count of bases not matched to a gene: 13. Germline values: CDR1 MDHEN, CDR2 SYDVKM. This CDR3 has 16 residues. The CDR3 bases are TGTGCCAGCAGTACCCGCAGGGGGTCCTTGAGCACTGAAGCTTTCTTT. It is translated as CASSTRRGSLSTEAFF. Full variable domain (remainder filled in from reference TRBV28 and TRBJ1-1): DVKVTQSSRYLVKRTGEKVFLECVQDMDHENMFWYRQDPGLGLRLIYFSYDVKMKEKGDIPEGYSVSREKKERFSLILESASTNQTSMYLCASSTRRGSLSTEAFFGQGTRLTVV.

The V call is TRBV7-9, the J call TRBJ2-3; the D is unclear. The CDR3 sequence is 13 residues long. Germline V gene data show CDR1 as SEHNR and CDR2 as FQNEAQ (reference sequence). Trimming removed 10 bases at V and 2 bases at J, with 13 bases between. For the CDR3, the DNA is TGTGCCACCAATCCCCAGACCACAGATACGCAGTATTTT. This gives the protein CATNPQTTDTQYF. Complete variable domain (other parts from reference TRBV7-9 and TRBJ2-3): DTGVSQNPRHKITKRGQNVTFRCDPISEHNRLYWYRQTLGQGPEFLTYFQNEAQLEKSRLLSDRFSAERPKGSFSTLEIQRTEQGDSAMYLCATNPQTTDTQYFGPGTRLTVL.

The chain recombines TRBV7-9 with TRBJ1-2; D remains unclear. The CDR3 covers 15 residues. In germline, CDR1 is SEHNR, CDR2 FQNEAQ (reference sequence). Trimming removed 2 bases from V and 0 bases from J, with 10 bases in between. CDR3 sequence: CASSLFPTTNYGYTF. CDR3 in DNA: TGTGCCAGCAGCTTATTTCCAACCACTAACTATGGCTACACCTTC.

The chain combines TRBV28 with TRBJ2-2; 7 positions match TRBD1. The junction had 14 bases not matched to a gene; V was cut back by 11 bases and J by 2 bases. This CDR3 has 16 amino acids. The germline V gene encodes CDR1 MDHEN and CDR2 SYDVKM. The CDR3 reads CASLGTAAQNTGELFF. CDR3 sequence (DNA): TGTGCCTCTTTGGGGACAGCCGCTCAAAACACCGGGGAGCTGTTTTTT.

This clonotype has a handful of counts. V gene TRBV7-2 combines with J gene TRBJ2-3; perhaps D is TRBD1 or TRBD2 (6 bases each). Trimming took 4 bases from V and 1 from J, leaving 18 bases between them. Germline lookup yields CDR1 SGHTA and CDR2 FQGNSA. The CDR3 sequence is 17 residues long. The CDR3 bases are TGTGCCAGCAGCTGGACCGAAAGGGGGGTCGGCACAGATACGCAGTATTTT. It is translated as CASSWTERGVGTDTQYF.

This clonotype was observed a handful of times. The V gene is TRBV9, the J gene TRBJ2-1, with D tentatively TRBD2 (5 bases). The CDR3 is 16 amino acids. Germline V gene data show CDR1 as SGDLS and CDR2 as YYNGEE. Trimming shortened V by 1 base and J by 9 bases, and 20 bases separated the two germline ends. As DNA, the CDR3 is TGTGCCAGCAGCGTAAGAACGCGGGTCTCCATTGGTGAGCAGTTCTTC. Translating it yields CASSVRTRVSIGEQFF.

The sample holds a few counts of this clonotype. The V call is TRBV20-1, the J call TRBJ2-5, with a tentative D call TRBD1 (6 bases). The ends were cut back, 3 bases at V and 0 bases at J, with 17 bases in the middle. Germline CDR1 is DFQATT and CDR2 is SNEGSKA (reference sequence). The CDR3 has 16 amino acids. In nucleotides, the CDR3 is TGCAGTGCTAGTGAACAGGGCCTTCTCTACCAAGAGACCCAGTACTTC. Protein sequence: CSASEQGLLYQETQYF.

The CDR3 coding sequence is TGCAGTGCTCTGATAAGGGATAAGGGCACTGAAGCTTTCTTT. Translated: CSALIRDKGTEAFF. This rearrangement joins TRBV20-1 to TRBJ1-1, with no clear D. The CDR3 runs to 14 residues. Trimming pared 5 bases from V and 4 bases from J, leaving 17 bases between. Germline CDR1 reads DFQATT; CDR2 reads SNEGSKA (reference sequence).

CDR3 in DNA: TGTGCCATCAGTGAGTCTTTTGGCGAGCAGTACTTC. It yields the protein CAISESFGEQYF. The chain employs TRBV10-3 and TRBJ2-7, with no clear D. Germline CDR1 is ENHRY and CDR2 is SYGVKD. This CDR3 region has 12 residues. V dropped 0 bases and J dropped 6 bases, with 6 bases sitting between them.

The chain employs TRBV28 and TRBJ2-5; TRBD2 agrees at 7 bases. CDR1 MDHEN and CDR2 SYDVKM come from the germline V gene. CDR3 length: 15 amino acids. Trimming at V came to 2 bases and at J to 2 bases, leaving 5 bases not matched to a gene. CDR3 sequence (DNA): TGTGCCAGCAGTTTACTGGGGGGGACTCAAGAGACCCAGTACTTC. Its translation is CASSLLGGTQETQYF.

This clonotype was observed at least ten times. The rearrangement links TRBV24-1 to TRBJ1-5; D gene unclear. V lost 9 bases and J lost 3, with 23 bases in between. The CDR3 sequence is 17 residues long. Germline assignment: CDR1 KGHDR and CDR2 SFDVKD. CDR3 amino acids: CATQVISPLGPNQPQHF. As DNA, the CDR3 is TGTGCCACCCAAGTGATTTCGCCCCTGGGTCCCAATCAGCCCCAGCATTTT.

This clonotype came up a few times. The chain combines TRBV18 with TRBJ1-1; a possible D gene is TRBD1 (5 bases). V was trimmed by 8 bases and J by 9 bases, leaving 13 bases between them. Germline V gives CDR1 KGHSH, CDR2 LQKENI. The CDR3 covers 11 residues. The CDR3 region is CASGQQAQAFF. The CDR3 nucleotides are TGTGCCAGCGGTCAACAGGCCCAAGCTTTCTTT. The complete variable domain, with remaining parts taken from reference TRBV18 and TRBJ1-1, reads NAGVMQNPRHLVRRRGQEARLRCSPMKGHSHVYWYRQLPEEGLKFMVYLQKENIIDESGMPKERFSAEFPKEGPSILRIQQVVRGDSAAYFCASGQQAQAFFGQGTRLTVV.

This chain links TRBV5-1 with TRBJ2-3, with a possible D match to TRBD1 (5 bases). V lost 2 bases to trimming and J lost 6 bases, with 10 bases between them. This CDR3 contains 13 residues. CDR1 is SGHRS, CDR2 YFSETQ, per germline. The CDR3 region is CASSLKGMDTQYF. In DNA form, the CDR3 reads TGCGCCAGCAGCTTAAAGGGGATGGATACGCAGTATTTT.

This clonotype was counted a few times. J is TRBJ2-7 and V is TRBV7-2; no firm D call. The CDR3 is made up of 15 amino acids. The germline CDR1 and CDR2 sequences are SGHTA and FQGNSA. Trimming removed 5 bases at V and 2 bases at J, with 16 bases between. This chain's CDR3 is CASSPRVGHPYEQYF. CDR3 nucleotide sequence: TGTGCCAGCAGCCCCCGAGTCGGGCATCCCTACGAGCAGTACTTC.

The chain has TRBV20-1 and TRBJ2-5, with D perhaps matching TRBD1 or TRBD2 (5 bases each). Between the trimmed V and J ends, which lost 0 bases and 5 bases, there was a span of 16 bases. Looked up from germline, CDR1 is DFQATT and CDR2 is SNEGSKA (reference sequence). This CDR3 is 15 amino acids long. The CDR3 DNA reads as TGCAGTGCTAGAGATCCCTTGACAGAGGGGGAGACCCAGTACTTC. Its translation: CSARDPLTEGETQYF.

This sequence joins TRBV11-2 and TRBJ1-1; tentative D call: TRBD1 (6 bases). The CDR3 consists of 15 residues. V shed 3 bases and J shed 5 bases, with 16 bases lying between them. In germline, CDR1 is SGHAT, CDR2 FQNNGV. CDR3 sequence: CASSFSGGLVTEAFF. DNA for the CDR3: TGTGCCAGCAGCTTTTCGGGGGGCCTAGTAACTGAAGCTTTCTTT.